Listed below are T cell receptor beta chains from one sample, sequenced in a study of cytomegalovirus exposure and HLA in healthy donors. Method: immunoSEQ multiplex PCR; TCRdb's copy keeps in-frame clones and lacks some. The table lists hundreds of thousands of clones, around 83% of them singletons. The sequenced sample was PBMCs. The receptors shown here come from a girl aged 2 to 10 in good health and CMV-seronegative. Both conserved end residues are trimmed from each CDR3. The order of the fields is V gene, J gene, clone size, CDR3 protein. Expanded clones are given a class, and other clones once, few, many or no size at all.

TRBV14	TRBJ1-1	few	ASSPFTEAF
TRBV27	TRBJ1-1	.	ASSFDEPGQGTEAF
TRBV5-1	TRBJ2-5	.	ASSLERGGRETQY
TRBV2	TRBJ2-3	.	ASKYPAGRTDTQY
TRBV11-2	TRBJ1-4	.	ASSSPRREKLF
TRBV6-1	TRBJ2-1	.	ASSAWTGGNEQF
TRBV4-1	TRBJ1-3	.	ASSQGLRVSGNTIY
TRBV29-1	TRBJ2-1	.	SGGGRAYNEQF
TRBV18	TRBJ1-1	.	ASSPPGQNTEAF
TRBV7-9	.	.	ASSFPAGGPAYEQY
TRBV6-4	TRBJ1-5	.	ASSPPLTGPCNQPQH
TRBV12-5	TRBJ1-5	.	ASGPQYPRDRGNQPQH
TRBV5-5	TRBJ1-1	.	ASSLGSGLLPNTEAF
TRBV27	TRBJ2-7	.	ATRLVGSSYEQY
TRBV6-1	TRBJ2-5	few	ASSEAGGETQY
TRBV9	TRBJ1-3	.	ASSVASRALSGNTIY
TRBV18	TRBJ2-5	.	ASSPQGPETQY
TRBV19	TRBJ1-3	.	ASSIDEGTISGNTIY
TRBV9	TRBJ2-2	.	ASSVEGRVLSGELF
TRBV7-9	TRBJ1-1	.	ASSLATGNTEAF
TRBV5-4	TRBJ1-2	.	ASSWGSSPYGYT
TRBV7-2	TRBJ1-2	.	ASSLRDSRGGYT
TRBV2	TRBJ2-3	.	ASTGLAGTDTQY
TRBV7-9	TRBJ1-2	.	ASSLVGARANYGYT
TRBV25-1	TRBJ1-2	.	ASSLDRSGTGFGGYT
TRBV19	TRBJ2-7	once	ASSIKTGPTYEQY
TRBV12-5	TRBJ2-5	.	ASGSGNRVSETQY
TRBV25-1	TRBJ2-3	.	ASSSSGSRWGTDTQY
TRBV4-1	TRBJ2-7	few	ASSQGTSGVYEQY
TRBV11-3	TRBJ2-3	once	ASSFVPTDTQY